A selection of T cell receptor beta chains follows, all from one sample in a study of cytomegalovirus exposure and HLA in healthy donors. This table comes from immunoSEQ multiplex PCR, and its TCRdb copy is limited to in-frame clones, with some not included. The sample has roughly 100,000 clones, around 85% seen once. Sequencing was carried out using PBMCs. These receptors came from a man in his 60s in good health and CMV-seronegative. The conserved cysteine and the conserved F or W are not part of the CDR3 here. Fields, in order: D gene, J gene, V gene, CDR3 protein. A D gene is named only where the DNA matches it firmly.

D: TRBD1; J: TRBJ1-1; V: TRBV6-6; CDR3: ASRGDRGNTEAF
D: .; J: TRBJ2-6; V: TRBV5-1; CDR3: ASSLGTVSGANVLT
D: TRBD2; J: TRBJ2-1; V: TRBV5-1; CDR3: ASSLVRGGGYNEQF
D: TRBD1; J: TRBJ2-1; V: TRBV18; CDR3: ASSPGTGIANEQF
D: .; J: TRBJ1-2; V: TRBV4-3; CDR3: ASSQWTTTISHGYT
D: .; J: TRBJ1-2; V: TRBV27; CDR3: ASSRYSYAGAYGYT
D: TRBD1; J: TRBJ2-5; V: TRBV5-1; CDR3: ASTLDRGKQETQY
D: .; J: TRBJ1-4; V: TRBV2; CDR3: ASMGNRDNEKLF
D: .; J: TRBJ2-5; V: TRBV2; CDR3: ASSEITDQGAGETQY
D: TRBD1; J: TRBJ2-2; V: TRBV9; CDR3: ASSVVGQSNTGELF
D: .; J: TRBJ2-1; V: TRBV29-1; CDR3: SVEGGGKSYNEQF
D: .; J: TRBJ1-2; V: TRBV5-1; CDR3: ASSLDPEGGYT
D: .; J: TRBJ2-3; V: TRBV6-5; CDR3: ASRIYGTSTDTQY
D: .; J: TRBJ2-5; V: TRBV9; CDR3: ASSATGIPVETQY
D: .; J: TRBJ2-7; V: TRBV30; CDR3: AWSVKVARDEQY
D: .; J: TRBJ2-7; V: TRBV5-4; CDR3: ASSLDRASEQY
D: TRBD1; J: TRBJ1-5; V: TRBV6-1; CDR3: ASSDGTGNQPQH
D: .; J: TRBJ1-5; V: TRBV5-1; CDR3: ASSLAAGAGQPQH
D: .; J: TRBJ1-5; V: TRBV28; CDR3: ASSLDSYQPQH
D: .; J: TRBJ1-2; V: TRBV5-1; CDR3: ASSLESGEYYGYT
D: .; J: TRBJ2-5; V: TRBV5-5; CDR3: ASSLDSQETQY
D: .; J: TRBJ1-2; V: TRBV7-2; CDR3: ASSLARVYYGYT
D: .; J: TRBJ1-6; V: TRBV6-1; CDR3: ASMGVTGWSSPLH
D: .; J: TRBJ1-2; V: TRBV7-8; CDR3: ASSLGRGYGYT
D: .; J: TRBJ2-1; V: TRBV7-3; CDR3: ASSWEATSYNEQF
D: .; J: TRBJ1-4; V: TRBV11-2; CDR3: ASSLEFGRPNEKLF
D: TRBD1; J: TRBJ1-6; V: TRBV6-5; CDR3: ASHATGDFNSPLH
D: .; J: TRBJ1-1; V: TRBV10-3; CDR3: AISGNPGAEAF
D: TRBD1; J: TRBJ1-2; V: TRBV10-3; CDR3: AISEIGGFNYGYT
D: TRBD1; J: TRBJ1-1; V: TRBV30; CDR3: AWTTGVTEAF
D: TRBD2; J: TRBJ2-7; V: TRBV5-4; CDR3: ASSERGGTYEQY
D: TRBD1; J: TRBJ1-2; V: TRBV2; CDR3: ASRGQGGLYGYT
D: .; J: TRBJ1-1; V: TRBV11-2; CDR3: ASSPRGQSEAF
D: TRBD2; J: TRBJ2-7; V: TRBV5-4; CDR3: ASSWGGTPPYEQY
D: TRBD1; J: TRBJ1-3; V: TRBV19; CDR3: ATKQGDGNTIY
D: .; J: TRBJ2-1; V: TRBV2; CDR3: ASSPEGYNEQF
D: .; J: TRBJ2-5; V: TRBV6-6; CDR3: ASSYGGIQETQY
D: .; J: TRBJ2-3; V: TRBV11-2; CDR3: ASLPTGTFTDTQY
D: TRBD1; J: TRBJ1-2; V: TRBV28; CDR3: ASSARQGSNYGYT
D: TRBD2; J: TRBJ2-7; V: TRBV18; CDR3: ASSPGGGSSYEQY
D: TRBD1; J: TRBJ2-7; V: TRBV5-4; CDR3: ASSFRDRPREQY
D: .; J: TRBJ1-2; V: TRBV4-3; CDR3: ASSQVSAGRSVGYT
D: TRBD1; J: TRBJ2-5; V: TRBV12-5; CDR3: ASGPGQGKETQY
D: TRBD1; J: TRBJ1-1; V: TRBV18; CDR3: ASSPGQGYTEAF
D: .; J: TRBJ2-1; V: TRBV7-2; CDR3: ASSVGREYNEQF
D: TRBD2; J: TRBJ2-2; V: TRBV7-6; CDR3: ASTPRRGLLNTGELF
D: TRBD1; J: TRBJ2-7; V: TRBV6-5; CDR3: ASRTGTGLGEQY
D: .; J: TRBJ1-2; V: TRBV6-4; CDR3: ACLPRGGYT
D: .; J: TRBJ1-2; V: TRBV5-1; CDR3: ASSLDRAGGYT
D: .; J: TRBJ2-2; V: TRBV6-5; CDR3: ASSYSRWANTGELF
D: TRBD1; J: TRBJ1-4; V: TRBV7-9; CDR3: ASSLGTGGEKLF
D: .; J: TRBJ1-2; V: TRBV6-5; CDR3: ASSFGQTYNYGYT
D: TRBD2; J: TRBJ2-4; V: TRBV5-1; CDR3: ASSLTSGGQTAKNIQY
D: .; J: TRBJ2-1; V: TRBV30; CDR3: AWKSRGSSYNEQF
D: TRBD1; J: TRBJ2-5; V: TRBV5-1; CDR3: ASSLDLRTGETQY
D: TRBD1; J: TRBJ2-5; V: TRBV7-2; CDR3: ASSLDRGQETQY
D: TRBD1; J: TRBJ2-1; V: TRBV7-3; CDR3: ASSGAGGNSYNEQF
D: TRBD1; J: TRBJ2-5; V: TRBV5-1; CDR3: ASSSGQGQETQY